The 20 T cell receptor beta chains presented below share a single source sample, sequenced in a study of Tregs in tolerant kidney transplant recipients. The data were produced by immunoSEQ multiplex PCR, yet TCRdb's version contains in-frame clones alone and is incomplete. In total, the table holds roughly 15,000 clones. Recipients received nonmyeloablative bone marrow transplants from related graft donors, with transient mixed chimerism. The sequenced sample was CD4+ T cells from blood (PBMCs), obtained 12 months after the transplant. The source of these receptors is a human patient who received a combined kidney and bone marrow transplant. Some T cells may be the graft donor's.

Of note for this clone: The missing CDR3 end, 3 residues past where the read stops, is filled in from the germline J gene. The chain recombines TRBV14 with TRBJ2-7; TRBD2 matches 13 bases. Germline CDR1 SGHDN, CDR2 FVKESK. Germline trimming cut 4 bases from V and 0 bases from J; bases unmatched to any gene: 12. This CDR3 region has 19 residues. CDR3: CASSRITPGLAGSSYEQYF. Incomplete CDR3 DNA: TGTGCCAGCAGCCGAATAACTCCGGGACTAGCGGGGTCCTCCTACGAG.

CDR3 sequence: CASNKLAGGTGELFF. CDR3 DNA, as far as it was read: TGTGCCAGCAATAAACTAGCGGGAGGGACCGGGGAG. The chain carries TRBV2 and TRBJ2-2; 13 bases map to TRBD2. The read gets to within 3 residues of the CDR3 end, and the germline J gene fills in the rest. The CDR3 is 15 residues long. The V gene end was trimmed by 7 bases and the J gene end by 5 bases; junction bases not matched to a gene: 4. The germline gives CDR1 SNHLY, CDR2 FYNNEI. Drawing the rest from reference TRBV2 and TRBJ2-2, the complete variable domain is EPEVTQTPSHQVTQMGQEVILRCVPISNHLYFYWYRQILGQKVEFLVSFYNNEISEKSEIFDDQFSVERPDGSNFTLKIRSTKLEDSAMYFCASNKLAGGTGELFFGEGSRLTVL.

With respect to this clone: The missing CDR3 end, 3 residues past where the read stops, is filled in from the germline J gene. The V and J genes are TRBV6-2 or TRBV6-3 and TRBJ2-1; TRBD2 matches 12 bases. The CDR3 contains 14 residues. Trimming cost V 6 bases and J 5 bases; bases outside gene matches: 2. Germline lookup yields CDR1 MNHEY and CDR2 SVGEGT. The CDR3 sequence is CASRGTSGHNEQFF. CDR3 DNA (partial): TGTGCCAGCAGAGGGACTAGCGGGCACAATGAG.

This clone ranks as medium-sized in terms of frequency. The CDR3 is cut off 3 residues early in the read; its end comes from the germline J gene. This chain links TRBV10-3 with TRBJ2-7, with a tentative D call TRBD1 (6 bases). V was shortened by 7 bases and J by 5 bases, with 15 bases between the two germline ends. The CDR3 spans 13 residues. The germline gives CDR1 ENHRY, CDR2 SYGVKD. CDR3 sequence: CAIKGQTLHEQYF. The CDR3 bases that were read are TGTGCCATCAAGGGACAAACCCTCCACGAG.

As concerns this clone: The read terminates 3 residues before the CDR3 end, so the remaining end is supplied by the germline J gene. This sequence joins TRBV27 and TRBJ2-7; D gene ambiguous. V lost 3 bases, J lost 6 bases, and 15 bases lay in between. The CDR3 loop spans 14 amino acids. The germline gives CDR1 MNHEY, CDR2 SMNVEV (reference sequence). The sequenced CDR3 bases are TGTGCCAGCAGTTTCACGACGCGGAGATCCGAG. It translates to CASSFTTRRSE. The whole CDR3 protein is CASSFTTRRSEQYF.

Points on this clone: The read finishes 3 residues shy of the CDR3 end, and the germline J gene is used to complete it. The chain employs TRBV5-6 and TRBJ2-3, with a possible D match to TRBD1 (6 bases). V lost 1 base, J lost 5 bases, and 8 bases lay in between. The CDR3 has 13 residues. Germline CDR1 is SGHDT and CDR2 is YYEEEE. The part of the CDR3 DNA that was read is TGTGCCAGCAGCTTGAAGGGGGTAGATACG. This sequence encodes CASSLKGVDT. The whole CDR3 protein reads CASSLKGVDTQYF.

Its frequency marks this clone as medium-sized. The CDR3 end lies 3 residues beyond the end of the read and is filled in from the germline J gene. The V gene is TRBV5-1, the J gene TRBJ2-3; perhaps TRBD2 as D (7 bases). Looked up from germline, CDR1 is SGHRS and CDR2 is YFSETQ. V lost 4 bases and J lost 5, with 23 bases in between. The CDR3 runs to 17 residues. This CDR3 is CASSRAYTGGGEDTQYF. The CDR3 DNA, read in part, is TGCGCCAGCAGCCGCGCCTATACAGGAGGGGGGGAAGATACG.

A word on this clone: The read halts 3 residues ahead of the CDR3 end, with the missing end drawn from the germline J gene. This chain uses TRBV7-8 with TRBJ2-7; tentative D call: TRBD2 (6 bases). From germline, CDR1 is SGHVS and CDR2 FQNEAQ. The ends were cut back, 5 bases at V and 2 bases at J, with 16 bases in the middle. This CDR3 has 15 residues. CDR3: CASSTDSSVAYEQYF. The sequenced part of the CDR3 DNA is TGTGCCAGCAGCACCGACTCTAGCGTCGCCTACGAG.

Concerning this clone itself: With the read ending 3 residues before the CDR3 end, the germline J gene is used to fill in that end. V and J are TRBV19 and TRBJ2-1; no clear D. Trimming cost V 7 bases and J 0 bases, with 13 bases left between them. The germline V gene has CDR1 LNHDA and CDR2 SQIVND (reference sequence). The CDR3 length is 15 residues. The CDR3 region is CASNGGISSYNEQFF. CDR3 DNA (partial): TGTGCCAGTAACGGCGGCATTAGCTCCTACAATGAG.

About this clone: The junction and the germline gene differ at one end; a read error may be behind it. The read ends 3 residues shy of where the CDR3 ends; the end is completed using the germline J gene. This sequence joins TRBV20-1 and TRBJ2-6, with D unclear. The CDR3 extends over 14 amino acids. From germline, CDR1 is DFQATT and CDR2 SNEGSKA (reference sequence). The DNA read from the CDR3 is TGCAGTGCCAGAGATAGCTCTGGGGCCAACGTC. Translation gives CSARDSSGANV. The CDR3 as a whole reads CSARDSSGANVLTF.

In regard to this clone: Coverage ceases 3 residues before the CDR3 finishes, and the germline J gene fills in the end. The V and J genes are TRBV7-6 and TRBJ2-2, with a possible D match to TRBD2 (5 bases). Germline lookup yields CDR1 SGHVS and CDR2 FNYEAQ. The CDR3 spans 16 residues. V lost 3 bases and J lost 1, with 12 bases in between. The CDR3 bases that were read are TGTGCCAGCAGCTTTAGGAGTCGGGGGAACACCGGGGAG. It yields the protein CASSFRSRGNTGE. The entire CDR3 protein reads CASSFRSRGNTGELFF.

As to this clone: The sequenced fragment ends 3 residues before the CDR3 boundary, so the rest is inferred from the germline J gene. V gene TRBV6-2 or TRBV6-3 combines with J gene TRBJ1-2; D perhaps matches TRBD1 (5 bases). The CDR3 is made up of 14 amino acids. Germline V lookup: CDR1 MNHEY, CDR2 SVGEGT. V was cut by 6 bases and J by 5 bases, with 16 bases left in between. The part of the CDR3 DNA that was read is TGTGCCAGCAGGGAAGGGGCCCGTGGGTATGGC. It codes for CASREGARGYG. The full CDR3 reads CASREGARGYGYTF.

Comments on this clone: The CDR3 end falls 3 residues outside the read, so it is completed with the germline J gene. V is TRBV6-1 and J is TRBJ2-5; D may be TRBD1 (5 bases). Germline-derived CDR1 and CDR2 are MNHNS and SASEGT. Trimming shortened V by 2 bases and J by 1 base, and 8 bases separated the two germline ends. CDR3 length: 14 residues. The sequenced part of the CDR3 DNA is TGTGCCAGCAGTGAAACAGGCTCCCAAGAGACC. Protein product: CASSETGSQET. The whole CDR3 sequence reads CASSETGSQETQYF.

On this clone itself: The DNA ends 3 residues before the CDR3 does, and the rest of the CDR3 is filled in from the germline J gene. This chain joins TRBV2 and TRBJ2-1; 7 bases fit TRBD1. The length of the CDR3 is 16 residues. The V gene's germline CDR1 is SNHLY and CDR2 FYNNEI. The V and J ends lost 5 bases and 0 bases, in that order; junction bases with no gene match: 7. The CDR3 region is CASSPQGPSSYNEQFF. The DNA read from the CDR3 is TGTGCCAGCAGTCCACAGGGGCCGAGCTCCTACAATGAG.

In the case of this clone: The read stops 3 residues short of the end of the CDR3; the missing end is completed from the germline J gene. The V gene is TRBV5-1, the J gene TRBJ1-2; the match to TRBD1 covers 8 bases. Germline CDR1 SGHRS, CDR2 YFSETQ. This CDR3 is 12 amino acids long. This CDR3 reads CASRTGERGYTF. CDR3 DNA, as far as it was read: TGCGCCAGCAGGACAGGGGAGCGGGGC.

This clone registers medium-sized by frequency. Read data end 3 residues before the CDR3 end; the end is taken from the germline J gene. The chain recombines TRBV20-1 with TRBJ2-5; the D gene is possibly TRBD2 (6 bases). From germline, CDR1 is DFQATT and CDR2 SNEGSKA (reference sequence). V gave up 2 bases and J gave up 5 bases, with 12 bases separating them. The CDR3 length is 13 residues. The CDR3 sequence is CSARSGGWETQYF. The DNA read from the CDR3 is TGCAGTGCTAGATCCGGAGGGTGGGAGACC.

Remarks on this clone: The read halts 3 residues ahead of the CDR3 end, with the missing end drawn from the germline J gene. J is TRBJ1-5 and V is TRBV28; D may be TRBD1 (6 bases). Germline CDR1 and CDR2: MDHEN and SYDVKM. V was pared by 6 bases and J by 5 bases, with 20 bases between. This CDR3 spans 16 amino acids. CDR3: CASSPLGRGQDQPQHF. Incomplete CDR3 DNA: TGTGCCAGCAGCCCCCTAGGCAGGGGACAAGATCAGCCC. The whole variable domain, remainder taken from reference TRBV28 and TRBJ1-5, is DVKVTQSSRYLVKRTGEKVFLECVQDMDHENMFWYRQDPGLGLRLIYFSYDVKMKEKGDIPEGYSVSREKKERFSLILESASTNQTSMYLCASSPLGRGQDQPQHFGDGTRLSIL.

Worth noting for this clone: The CDR3 end is not reached by the read, which stops 3 residues before it; the germline J gene fills it in. The rearrangement links TRBV5-1 to TRBJ2-2; D is perhaps TRBD1 (5 bases). The CDR3 loop spans 16 amino acids. Trimming took off 4 bases at V and 3 bases at J, with 16 bases between the two ends. Per the germline V gene, CDR1 is SGHRS and CDR2 is YFSETQ. CDR3 bases read: TGCGCCAGCAGCATCGGACATAAGGGATACACCGGGGAG. This translates into CASSIGHKGYTGE. The whole CDR3 region reads CASSIGHKGYTGELFF.

About this clone itself: The sequenced fragment ends 3 residues before the CDR3 boundary, so the rest is inferred from the germline J gene. This chain connects TRBV5-1 to TRBJ2-5; D is tentatively TRBD1 or TRBD2 (6 bases each). Trimming shortened V by 4 bases and J by 5 bases, and 18 bases separated the two germline ends. Germline values: CDR1 SGHRS, CDR2 YFSETQ. CDR3 length: 15 amino acids. The sequenced CDR3 bases are TGCGCCAGCAGCCCGGCGGGACACCCATTGGAGACC. Its translation: CASSPAGHPLET. The full CDR3 protein reads CASSPAGHPLETQYF.

On this clone: The missing CDR3 end, 3 residues past where the read stops, is filled in from the germline J gene. This chain connects TRBV18 to TRBJ2-1, with 8 bases that match TRBD1. Germline V gives CDR1 KGHSH, CDR2 LQKENI. The CDR3 spans 14 residues. Germline trimming cut 6 bases from V and 5 bases from J; bases unmatched to any gene: 6. Partial CDR3 DNA: TGTGCCAGCTCCCCGGGACAGGAAGACAATGAG. Translated: CASSPGQEDNE. The complete CDR3 sequence is CASSPGQEDNEQFF.